Listed below are T cell receptor beta chains from one sample, sequenced in a study of beta chain features in type 1 diabetes. Only in-frame clones appear in the TCRdb table, and some are missing; sequencing was by immunoSEQ multiplex PCR. The table shows around 280,000 clones, with approximately 8.1% occurring only once. Material for sequencing was central memory CD4+ T cells from blood. The receptors come from a young woman in good health. Each CDR3 is given with its conserved first and last residue. D genes are given only for firm matches. Size is omitted from some rows. Given values are once, few, many or a class for expanded clones.

>.|TRBJ1-1|many|TRBV7-2
CASSPTGSGWTEAFF
TGTGCCAGCAGCCCTACAGGGTCAGGGTGGACTGAAGCTTTCTTT
>TRBD1|TRBJ1-4|.|TRBV7-9
CASSLKAGGYEKLFF
TGTGCCAGCAGCTTAAAGGCAGGGGGCTATGAAAAACTGTTTTTT
>TRBD1|TRBJ1-2|.|TRBV6-1
CASSRTGDANYGYTF
TGTGCCAGCAGTCGGACAGGCGATGCTAACTATGGCTACACCTTC
>.|TRBJ1-1|few|TRBV7-9
CASSLQGQNTEAFF
TGTGCCAGCAGCTTACAGGGACAGAACACTGAAGCTTTCTTT
>.|TRBJ1-5|few|TRBV18
CASSLQSQGPNQPQHF
TGTGCCAGCTCCCTACAGTCCCAGGGACCTAATCAGCCCCAGCATTTT
>.|TRBJ2-1|many|TRBV7-9
CASSLTGSLDNEQFF
.
>.|TRBJ1-4|many|TRBV28
CASRGALKLFF
TGTGCCAGCAGGGGGGCGTTGAAACTGTTTTTT
>.|TRBJ1-5|few|TRBV4-3
CASSPSGGGDQPQHF
TGCGCCAGCAGCCCAAGCGGCGGGGGTGACCAGCCCCAGCATTTT
>.|TRBJ1-5|.|TRBV4-1
CASSQDRGQPQHF
TGCGCCAGCAGCCAAGATCGGGGTCAGCCCCAGCATTTT
>.|TRBJ2-1|.|TRBV7-2
CASSLGSWYNEQFF
TGTGCCAGCAGCTTAGGCTCTTGGTACAATGAGCAGTTCTTC
>.|TRBJ2-6|few|TRBV7-7
CASSQGVSGANVLTF
TGTGCCAGCAGCCAAGGAGTGTCTGGGGCCAACGTCCTGACTTTC
>TRBD2|TRBJ2-7|.|TRBV6-6
CASSDSGRASYEQYF
TGTGCCAGCAGTGACAGCGGGAGGGCCTCTTACGAGCAGTACTTC
>TRBD2|TRBJ2-3|few|TRBV5-1
CASSPLGRGTDTQYF
TGCGCCAGCAGCCCCCTGGGGAGGGGCACAGATACGCAGTATTTT
>.|TRBJ2-1|.|TRBV4-2
CASSRQGTYNEQFF
TGTGCCAGCAGCAGGCAAGGAACCTACAATGAGCAGTTCTTC
>.|TRBJ2-7|.|TRBV6-5
CASKSSYEQYF
TGTGCCAGCAAGAGCTCCTACGAGCAGTACTTC
>.|TRBJ2-7|.|TRBV15
CATSRTFSYEQYF
TGTGCCACCAGCAGGACTTTCTCCTACGAGCAGTACTTC
>.|TRBJ1-1|.|TRBV13
CASSLAFKNTEAFF
TGTGCCAGCAGCTTGGCCTTTAAGAACACTGAAGCTTTCTTT
>TRBD1|TRBJ2-7|.|TRBV19
CASRGDRGHEQYF
TGTGCCAGTAGGGGAGACAGGGGCCACGAGCAGTACTTC
>.|TRBJ2-5|few|TRBV5-1
CASSSQMYQETQYF
TGCGCCAGCAGCTCCCAGATGTACCAAGAGACCCAGTACTTC
>.|TRBJ1-2|.|TRBV6-1
CASSAGTPGNYGYTF
TGTGCCAGCAGCGCCGGGACACCCGGAAACTATGGCTACACCTTC
>.|TRBJ2-4|.|TRBV27
CASSLRARQNIQYF
TGTGCCAGCAGTCTCCGGGCCAGACAAAACATTCAGTACTTC
>.|TRBJ2-1|.|TRBV4-3
CASSQLDRINEQFF
TGCGCCAGCAGCCAGCTTGACAGGATCAATGAGCAGTTCTTC
>.|TRBJ2-3|.|TRBV5-4
CASSDSRDPTDTQYF
TGTGCCAGCAGCGATTCTCGGGACCCCACAGATACGCAGTATTTT
>.|TRBJ2-5|few|TRBV7-8
CASSLGAGQVQETQYF
TGTGCCAGCAGCTTGGGAGCGGGACAGGTCCAGGAGACCCAGTACTTC
>.|TRBJ1-5|.|TRBV6-6
CASSYQGYQPQHF
TGTGCCAGCAGTTACCAGGGATATCAGCCCCAGCATTTT